The clone carrying this TCR beta chain was recorded at least ten times. This entry is derived from a study of T cells after yellow fever vaccination. Each CDR3 protein is one row after TCRdb ran MiXCR on the 5' RACE reads. The sample holds around 250,000 distinct CDR3 sequences; roughly 7.2% are singletons and the top ten take approximately 0.87%. The V and J ends lost 4 bases and 5 bases respectively, with 11 bases between them. The CDR3 runs to 12 residues. From germline, CDR1 is SQVTM and CDR2 ANQGSEA. This receptor was obtained from a man aged 25 to 40 who received the YFV17D yellow fever vaccine. The chain recombines TRBV29-1 with TRBJ2-5; D remains ambiguous. The sample here was CD4+ T cells sorted from PBMCs, taken 15 days after the yellow fever booster vaccination. This chain's CDR3 is CSVVRASETQYF. The CDR3 DNA reads as TGCAGCGTTGTTCGGGCGTCGGAGACCCAGTACTTC.